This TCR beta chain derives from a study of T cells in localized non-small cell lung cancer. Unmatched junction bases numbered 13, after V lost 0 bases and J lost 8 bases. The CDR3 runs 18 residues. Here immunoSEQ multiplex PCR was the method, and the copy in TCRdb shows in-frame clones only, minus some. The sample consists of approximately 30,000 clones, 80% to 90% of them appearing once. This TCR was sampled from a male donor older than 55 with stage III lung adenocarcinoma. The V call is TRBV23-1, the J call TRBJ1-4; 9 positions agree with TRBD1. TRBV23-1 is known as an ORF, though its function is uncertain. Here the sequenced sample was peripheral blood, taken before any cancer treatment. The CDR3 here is CASSQSNLPGQGREKLFF. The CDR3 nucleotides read TGCGCCAGCAGTCAATCAAATCTGCCGGGACAGGGTAGAGAAAAACTGTTTTTT.